The T cell receptor (beta chain) described here comes from a study of T-cell memory formation after mild COVID-19. Findings and caveats of the study: Balance between CD4 and CD8 was seen in clones contracting day 15 to 85, and a CD4+ lean was seen in later expanders. Shrinking CD4+ clones resided mostly in CM and EM, and CD8+ ones in EMRA.

The CDR3 contains 14 residues. Deletions cut 0 bases from V and 5 bases from J, with 12 bases between. From germline, CDR1 is SGHRS and CDR2 YFSETQ. In this sample, this clonotype turned up many times. Its antigen is undetermined. Amplification by 5'RACE using constant-segment primers produced TCR alpha and TCR beta cDNA libraries that carried sample barcodes and UMIs. TCRdb recomputed calls from the 5' RACE reads with MiXCR, one row per CDR3 protein. The data show 90,000 to 120,000 distinct CDR3 sequences, approximately 15% seen once. This TCR came from a man younger than 35 who had mild COVID-19 (a few samples of this study predate the infection). Cell type and time point are not known. This chain joins TRBV5-1 and TRBJ2-7; D gene ambiguous. Sequencing was performed on PBMCs or a T cell subset sorted from them (not recorded which). CDR3 amino acids: CASSLAEGLDEQYF. CDR3 nucleotide sequence: TGCGCCAGCAGCTTGGCCGAAGGATTGGACGAGCAGTACTTC. Together with reference TRBV5-1 and TRBJ2-7, the CDR3 gives the full variable domain: KAGVTQTPRYLIKTRGQQVTLSCSPISGHRSVSWYQQTPGQGLQFLFEYFSETQRNKGNFPGRFSGRQFSNSRSEMNVSTLELGDSALYLCASSLAEGLDEQYFGPGTRLTVT.